This T cell receptor beta chain stems from a study of PD-1 blockade in classical Hodgkin lymphoma. The protocol was immunoSEQ multiplex PCR, while the TCRdb copy is restricted to in-frame clones and leaves out a portion. The data hold around 60,000 clones, with 85% to 90% observed a single time. No patient escaped relapse after autologous stem cell transplantation, and brentuximab vedotin exposure varied. The specimen comprised peripheral blood mononuclear cells (PBMCs), sampled before the second cycle of nivolumab. This TCR derives from a human donor with classical Hodgkin lymphoma.

The chain's CDR3 is CASSPPPSSGELFF. The DNA of the CDR3 is TGTGCCAGCTCACCACCTCCGTCGTCCGGGGAGCTGTTTTTT. This chain connects TRBV18 to TRBJ2-2; D gene uncertain. The germline V gene encodes CDR1 KGHSH and CDR2 LQKENI. This CDR3 is built from 14 residues. V lost 0 bases and J 6 bases, leaving 8 bases between the germline ends.